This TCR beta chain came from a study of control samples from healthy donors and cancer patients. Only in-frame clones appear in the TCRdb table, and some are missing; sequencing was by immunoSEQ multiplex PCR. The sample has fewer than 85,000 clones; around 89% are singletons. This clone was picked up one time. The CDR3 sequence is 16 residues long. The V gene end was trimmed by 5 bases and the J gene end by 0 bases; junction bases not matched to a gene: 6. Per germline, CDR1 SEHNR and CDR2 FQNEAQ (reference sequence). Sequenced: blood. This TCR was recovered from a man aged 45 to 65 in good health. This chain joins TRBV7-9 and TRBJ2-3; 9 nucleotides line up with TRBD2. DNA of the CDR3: TGTGCCAGCAGCCGGGTAGCGGGGGAGAGCACAGATACGCAGTATTTT. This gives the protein CASSRVAGESTDTQYF.